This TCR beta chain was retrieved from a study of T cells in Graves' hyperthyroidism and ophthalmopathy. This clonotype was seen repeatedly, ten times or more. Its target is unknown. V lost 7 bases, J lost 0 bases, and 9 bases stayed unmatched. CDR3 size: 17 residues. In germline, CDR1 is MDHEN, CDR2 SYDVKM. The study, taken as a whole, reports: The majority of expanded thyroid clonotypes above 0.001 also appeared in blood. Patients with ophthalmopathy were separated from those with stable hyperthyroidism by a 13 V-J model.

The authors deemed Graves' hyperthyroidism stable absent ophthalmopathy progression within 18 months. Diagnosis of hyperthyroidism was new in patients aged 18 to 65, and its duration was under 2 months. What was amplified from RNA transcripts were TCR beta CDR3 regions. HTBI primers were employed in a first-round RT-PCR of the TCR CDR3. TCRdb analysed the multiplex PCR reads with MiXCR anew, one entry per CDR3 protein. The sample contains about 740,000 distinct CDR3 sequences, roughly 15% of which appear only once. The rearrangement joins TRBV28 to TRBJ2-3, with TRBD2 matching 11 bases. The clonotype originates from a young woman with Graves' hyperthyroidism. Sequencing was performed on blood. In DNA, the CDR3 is TGTGCCAGCACCGACGGGACTAGCGGTAGGAGCACAGATACGCAGTATTTT. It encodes CASTDGTSGRSTDTQYF.